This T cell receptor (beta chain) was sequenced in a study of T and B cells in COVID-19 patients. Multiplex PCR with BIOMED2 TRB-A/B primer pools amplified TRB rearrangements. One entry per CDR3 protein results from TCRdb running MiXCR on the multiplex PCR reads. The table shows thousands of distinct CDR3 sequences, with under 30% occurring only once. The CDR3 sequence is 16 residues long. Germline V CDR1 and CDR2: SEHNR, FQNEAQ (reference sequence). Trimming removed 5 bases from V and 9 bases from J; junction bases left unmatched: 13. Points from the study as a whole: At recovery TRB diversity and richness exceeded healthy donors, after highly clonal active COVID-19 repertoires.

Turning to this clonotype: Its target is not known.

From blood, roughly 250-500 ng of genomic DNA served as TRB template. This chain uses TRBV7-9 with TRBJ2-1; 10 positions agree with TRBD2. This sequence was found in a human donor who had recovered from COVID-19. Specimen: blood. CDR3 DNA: TGTGCCAGCAGCCTCGGGACTAGCGCACCAGGTGGTGAGCAGTTCTTC. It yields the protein CASSLGTSAPGGEQFF. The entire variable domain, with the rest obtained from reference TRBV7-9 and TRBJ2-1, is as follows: DTGVSQNPRHKITKRGQNVTFRCDPISEHNRLYWYRQTLGQGPEFLTYFQNEAQLEKSRLLSDRFSAERPKGSFSTLEIQRTEQGDSAMYLCASSLGTSAPGGEQFFGPGTRLTVL.